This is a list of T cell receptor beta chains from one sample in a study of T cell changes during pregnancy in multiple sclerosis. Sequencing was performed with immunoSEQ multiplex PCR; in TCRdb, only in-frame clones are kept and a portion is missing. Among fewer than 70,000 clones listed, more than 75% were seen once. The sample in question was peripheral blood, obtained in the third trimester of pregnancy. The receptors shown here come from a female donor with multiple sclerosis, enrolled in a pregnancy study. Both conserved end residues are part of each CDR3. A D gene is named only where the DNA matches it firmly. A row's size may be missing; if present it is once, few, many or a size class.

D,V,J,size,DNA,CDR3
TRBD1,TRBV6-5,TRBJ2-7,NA,TGTGCCAGCAGTTGGGACAGGGGGCTTGAGCAGTACTTC,CASSWDRGLEQYF
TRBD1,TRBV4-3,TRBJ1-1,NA,TGCGCCAGCAGCGGCCGGACAGGGGGCGAAGGTGGAGGCGAGGCTTTCTTT,CASSGRTGGEGGGEAFF
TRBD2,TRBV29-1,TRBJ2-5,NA,TGCAGCGCCGGGGGCGACCGGGGGGGCCCAGAGACCCAGTACTTC,CSAGGDRGGPETQYF
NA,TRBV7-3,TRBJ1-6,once,TGTGCCAGCAGCGCCACAGGTTCCTATAATTCACCCCTCCACTTT,CASSATGSYNSPLHF
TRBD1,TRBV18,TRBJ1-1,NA,TGTGCCAGCGCAGGACAGGGCACTGAAGCTTTCTTT,CASAGQGTEAFF
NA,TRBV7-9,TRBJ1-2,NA,TGTGCCAGCAGCTTATGGTTTGAGGGCTACACCTTC,CASSLWFEGYTF
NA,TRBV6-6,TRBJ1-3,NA,TGTGCCAGCAGTTACTCGGGGGACTTCGAAAACACCATATATTTT,CASSYSGDFENTIYF
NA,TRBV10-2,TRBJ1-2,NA,TGCGCCAGCACGGATGGGCTTCCCCCATATGGCTACACCTTC,CASTDGLPPYGYTF
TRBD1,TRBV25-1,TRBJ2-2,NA,TGTGCCAGCAGTGACCGGGACAGGGATGTCACCGGGGAGCTGTTTTTT,CASSDRDRDVTGELFF
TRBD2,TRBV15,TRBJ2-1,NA,TGTGCCACCAGGAGTAACCGGGGGGGCCGCTACAATGAGCAGTTCTTC,CATRSNRGGRYNEQFF
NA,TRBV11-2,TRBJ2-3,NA,TGTGCCAGCAGCTTAATGAGTACTACTCGTAGCACAGATACGCAGTATTTT,CASSLMSTTRSTDTQYF
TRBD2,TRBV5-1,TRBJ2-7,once,TGCGCCACCCGGACTAGCGGGGGGTCCTACGAGCAGTACTTC,CATRTSGGSYEQYF
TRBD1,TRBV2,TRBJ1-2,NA,TGTGCCAGCAGCTCCTTCTTGACAGGGTCGCACACCTTC,CASSSFLTGSHTF
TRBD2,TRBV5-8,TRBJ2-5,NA,TGTGCCAGCAGCTTGTTCGGGCTAGCGGGGGTACCGGAGACCCAGTACTTC,CASSLFGLAGVPETQYF
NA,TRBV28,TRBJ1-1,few,TGTGCCAGCGTATCATTCAACCAGGTGAACACTGAAGCTTTCTTT,CASVSFNQVNTEAFF
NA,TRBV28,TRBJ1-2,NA,TGTGCCAGCAGTTCCGGGGACACGAACTATGGCTACACCTTC,CASSSGDTNYGYTF
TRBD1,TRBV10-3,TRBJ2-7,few,TGTGCCATCAGCCTTGGGACAGACTTGGGAGAGCAGTACTTC,CAISLGTDLGEQYF
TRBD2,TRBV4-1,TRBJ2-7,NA,TGCGCCAGCAGCCGGGATAGCGGGGGAACCTACGAGCAGTACTTC,CASSRDSGGTYEQYF
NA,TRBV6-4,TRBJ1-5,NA,TGTGCCAGCAGTGACTCGAACTTGTTGATTCAGCCCCAGCATTTT,CASSDSNLLIQPQHF
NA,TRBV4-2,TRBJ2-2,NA,TGTGCCAGCAGCTATACTCAACAGGTCGGGGAGGCCGGGGAGCTGTTTTTT,CASSYTQQVGEAGELFF
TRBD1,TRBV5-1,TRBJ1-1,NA,TGCGCCAGCAGCTTGGGCACAGGGGGAACTGAAGCTTTCTTT,CASSLGTGGTEAFF
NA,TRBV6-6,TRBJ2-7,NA,TGTGCCAGCAGTTACTCGCCAGACTACCTAAACTACGAGCAGTACTTC,CASSYSPDYLNYEQYF
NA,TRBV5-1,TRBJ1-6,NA,TGCGCCAGCAGCTTGGGACAGGCCAGGAATTCACCCCTCCACTTT,CASSLGQARNSPLHF
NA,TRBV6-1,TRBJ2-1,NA,TGTGCCAGCAGTGCTCGGCGGAACTACAATGAGCAGTTCTTC,CASSARRNYNEQFF
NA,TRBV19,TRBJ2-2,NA,TGTGCCAGTAGTTGGAGTACCGGGGAGCTGTTTTTT,CASSWSTGELFF
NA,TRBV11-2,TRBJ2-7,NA,TGTGCCAGCAGCCCCCGACCGGGCTCCTACGAGCAGTACTTC,CASSPRPGSYEQYF
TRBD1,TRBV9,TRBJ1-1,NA,TGTGCCAGCAGCGTAGGGGACGGGGACAGGCCGGAAGCTTTCTTT,CASSVGDGDRPEAFF
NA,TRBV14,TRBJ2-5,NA,TGTGCCAGCAGCGCGGTCGGGGGCCAAGAGACCCAGTACTTC,CASSAVGGQETQYF
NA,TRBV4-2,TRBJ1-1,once,TGTGCCAGCAGCCAAGAGTCGGAGGGTCGGCCTGAAGCTTTCTTT,CASSQESEGRPEAFF
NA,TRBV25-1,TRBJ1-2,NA,TGTGCCAGCAGTCGGGGCTATGGCTACACCTTC,CASSRGYGYTF
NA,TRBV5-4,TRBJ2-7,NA,TGTGCCAGCAGCTTCGGTGGCAGGGGTACCTACGAGCAGTACTTC,CASSFGGRGTYEQYF
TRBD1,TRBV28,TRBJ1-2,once,TGTGCCAGCAGTTTGACAGGGGGCGCAATCGATGGCTACACCTTC,CASSLTGGAIDGYTF
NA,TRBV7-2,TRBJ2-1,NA,TGTGCCAGCAGCCTCGACATCAGCTCCTACAATGAGCAGTTCTTC,CASSLDISSYNEQFF
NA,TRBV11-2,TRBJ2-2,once,TGTGCCAGCAGAACGTGGGGGCTAGGGCGGAGTAGCGGGGAGCTGTTTTTT,CASRTWGLGRSSGELFF
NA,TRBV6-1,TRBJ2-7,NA,TGTGCCAGCACCCGAGGGGGAGCTTCCTACGAGCAGTACTTC,CASTRGGASYEQYF
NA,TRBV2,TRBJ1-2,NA,TGTGCCAGCAGTAATATGGGCTACACCTTC,CASSNMGYTF
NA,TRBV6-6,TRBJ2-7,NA,TGTGCCAGCACCTTCCCGGACACCTCCTACGAGCAGTACTTC,CASTFPDTSYEQYF
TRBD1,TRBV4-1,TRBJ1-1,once,TGCGCCAGCAGCCGTGACAGGGGCGGAAGAAACACTGAAGCTTTCTTT,CASSRDRGGRNTEAFF
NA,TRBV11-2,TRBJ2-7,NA,TGTGCCAGCAGCTTAGAGGCGGCCGTATCGCACTCCTACGAGCAGTACTTC,CASSLEAAVSHSYEQYF
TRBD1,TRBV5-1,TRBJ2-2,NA,TGCGCCAGCAGCGAGAGAGGACAGGGGAACACCGGGGAGCTGTTTTTT,CASSERGQGNTGELFF
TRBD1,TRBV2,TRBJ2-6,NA,TGTGCCACCAGCAGGTGGAGGACAGGGGGCTCTGGGGCCAACGTCCTGACTTTC,CATSRWRTGGSGANVLTF
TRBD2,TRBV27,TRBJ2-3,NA,TGTGCCAGCAGTGCCCGACTAGCATCAGATACGCAGTATTTT,CASSARLASDTQYF
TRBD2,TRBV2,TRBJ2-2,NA,TGTGCCAGCAGTGAATTTCGCGGGGAGGGCGGGGAGCTGTTTTTT,CASSEFRGEGGELFF
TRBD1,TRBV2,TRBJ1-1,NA,TGTGCCAGCACCGGACAGGCGAACACTGAAGCTTTCTTT,CASTGQANTEAFF
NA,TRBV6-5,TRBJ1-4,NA,TGTGCCAGCAGTCGCGCGGGGCTAGGTGAAAAACTGTTTTTT,CASSRAGLGEKLFF
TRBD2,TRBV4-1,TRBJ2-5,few,TGCGCCAGCAGCCAAGAAGAACTAGCGGGGCTCCGGCGGAAGACCCAGTACTTC,CASSQEELAGLRRKTQYF
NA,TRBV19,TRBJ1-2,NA,TGTGCCAGTAGTCGGCAGGGTAGCTATGGCTACACCTTC,CASSRQGSYGYTF
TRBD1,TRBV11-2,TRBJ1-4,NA,TGTGCCAGCAGCGCTTTCCCCGGACAGGATGAAAAACTGTTTTTT,CASSAFPGQDEKLFF
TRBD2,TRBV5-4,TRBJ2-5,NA,TGTGCCAGCAGCTTGATTGTCGGGGGGGGGTACCAAGAGACCCAGTACTTC,CASSLIVGGGYQETQYF
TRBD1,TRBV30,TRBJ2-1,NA,TGTGCCGCCGGGACAGGGTTTATAAATGAGCAGTTCTTC,CAAGTGFINEQFF
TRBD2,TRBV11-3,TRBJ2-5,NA,TGTGCCAGCAGCTTCGGCGGGGGGACTCAAGAGACCCAGTACTTC,CASSFGGGTQETQYF
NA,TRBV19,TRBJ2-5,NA,TGTGCCAGTCGTCAGGCGGGAGAGACCCAGTACTTC,CASRQAGETQYF
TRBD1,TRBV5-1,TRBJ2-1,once,TGCGCCAGCATTCCTGGACAGGGGCCTTACAATGAGCAGTTCTTC,CASIPGQGPYNEQFF